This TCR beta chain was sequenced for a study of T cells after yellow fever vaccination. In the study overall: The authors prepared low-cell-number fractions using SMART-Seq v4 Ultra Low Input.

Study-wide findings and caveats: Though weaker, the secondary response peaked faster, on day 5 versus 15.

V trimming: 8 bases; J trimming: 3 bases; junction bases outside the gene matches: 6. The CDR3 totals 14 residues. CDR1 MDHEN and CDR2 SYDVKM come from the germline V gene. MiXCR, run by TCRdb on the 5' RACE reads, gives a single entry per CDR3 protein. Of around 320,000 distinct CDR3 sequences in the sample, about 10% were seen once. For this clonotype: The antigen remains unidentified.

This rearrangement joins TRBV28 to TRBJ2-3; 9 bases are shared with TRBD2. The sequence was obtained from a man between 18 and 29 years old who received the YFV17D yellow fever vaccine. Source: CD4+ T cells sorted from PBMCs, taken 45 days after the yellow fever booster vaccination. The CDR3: CASLWRGGTDTQYF. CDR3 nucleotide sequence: TGTGCCAGCTTGTGGCGGGGGGGAACAGATACGCAGTATTTT.